This T cell receptor (beta chain) stems from a study of OX40 agonist ivuxolimab in advanced cancers. Whole-study context: The dose of intravenous ivuxolimab that patients received every 2 weeks ranged from 0.01 to 10 mg/kg. Those treated in dose escalation had hepatocellular carcinoma, melanoma, renal cell cancer or head and neck cancer. In three patients, partial responses were observed, one with hepatocellular carcinoma and two with cutaneous melanoma.

Overall study findings and caveats: Fewer expanded clones were found on average in CD4+ than in CD8+ T cells.

CDR3 length equals 16 residues. Libraries were prepared by immunoSEQ multiplex PCR; TCRdb keeps only in-frame clonotypes and omits some of them. The sample yields tens of thousands of clones, 82% seen once. Points on this clone: What it recognizes is unknown.

The chain employs TRBV21-1 and TRBJ2-7; TRBD2, as called in the table, went unchecked against the DNA. TRBV21-1 is a pseudogene segment. The clonotype originates from an adult with an advanced solid tumor such as melanoma, head and neck, liver or kidney cancer. This sample comprised CD4+ or CD8+ T cells sorted from blood, obtained in a trial of the OX40 agonist ivuxolimab. CDR3: CASSNPDSYAGYEQYF. CDR3 coding DNA: TGTGCCAGCAGCAACCCGGACTCGTACGCCGGGTACGAGCAGTACTTC.